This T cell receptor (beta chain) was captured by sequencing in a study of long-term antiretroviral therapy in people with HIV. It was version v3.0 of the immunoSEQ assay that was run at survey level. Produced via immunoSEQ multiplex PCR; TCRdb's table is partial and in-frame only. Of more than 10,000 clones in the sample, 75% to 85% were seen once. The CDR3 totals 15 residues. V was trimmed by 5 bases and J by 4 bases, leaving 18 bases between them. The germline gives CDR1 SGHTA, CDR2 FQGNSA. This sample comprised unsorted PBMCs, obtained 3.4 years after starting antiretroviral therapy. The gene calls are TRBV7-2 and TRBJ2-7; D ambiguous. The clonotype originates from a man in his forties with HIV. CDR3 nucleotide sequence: TGTGCCAGCAGCCCCCCGGGTAACAATCTTTACGAGCAGTACTTC. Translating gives CASSPPGNNLYEQYF.